These T cell receptor beta chains were read from a single sample in a study of OX40 agonist ivuxolimab in advanced cancers. The data were produced by immunoSEQ multiplex PCR, yet TCRdb's version contains in-frame clones alone and is incomplete. The repertoire has about 40,000 clones, 88% of them found once; the top ten carry approximately 12%. Sample: CD4+ or CD8+ T cells sorted from blood, taken in a trial of the OX40 agonist ivuxolimab. The receptors originated from an adult with an advanced solid tumor such as melanoma, head and neck, liver or kidney cancer. The CDR3 runs from the conserved cysteine through the conserved F or W. Fields, in order: D gene, CDR3 length, clone size, J gene, V gene, CDR3 DNA, CDR3 protein. A D gene is named only where the DNA matches it firmly. Size is stated for part of the rows, as once, few or many counts, or as a class when the clone is expanded.

>TRBD1|14|NA|TRBJ1-5|TRBV27
TGTGCCAGCAGTTTTGCAGGGGGTGGACAGCCCCAGCATTTT
CASSFAGGGQPQHF
>NA|15|NA|TRBJ2-1|TRBV4-1
TGCGCCAGCAGCCAAGATAGGAGGTCAGGCAATGAGCAGTTCTTC
CASSQDRRSGNEQFF
>TRBD2|15|NA|TRBJ2-3|TRBV2
TGTGCCAGCAGTGTTACGGGAGGGGCAGCAGATACGCAGTATTTT
CASSVTGGAADTQYF
>NA|14|NA|TRBJ2-7|TRBV6-6
TGTGCCAGCACCACGTCACACTCAACCTACGAGCAGTACTTC
CASTTSHSTYEQYF
>TRBD1|16|NA|TRBJ2-7|TRBV7-2
TGTGCCAGCAGCTTATCCCGGACAGGGGCCTTTTACGAGCAGCACTTC
CASSLSRTGAFYEQHF
>NA|12|NA|TRBJ1-3|TRBV25-1
TGTGCCAGCGGGAAGGACGGAAACACCATATATTTT
CASGKDGNTIYF
>TRBD1|14|NA|TRBJ1-1|TRBV7-9
TGTGCCAGCAGCTTTTTGGGACAGGGGACTGAAGCTTTCTTT
CASSFLGQGTEAFF
>NA|16|once|TRBJ2-2|TRBV6-1
TGTGCCAGCAGTGAAGCGAGAAGGTCCCCCACCGGGGAGCTGTTTTTT
CASSEARRSPTGELFF
>NA|12|NA|TRBJ2-5|TRBV10-2
TGCGCCAGCAGTGAGAGGGGGGAGACCCAGTACTTC
CASSERGETQYF
>NA|15|NA|TRBJ2-3|TRBV7-9
TGTGCCAGCAGCCCCCGGAGGGTCCGAACAGATACGCAGTATTTT
CASSPRRVRTDTQYF
>NA|11|once|TRBJ2-1|TRBV19
TGTGCCAGTAGCTTCTACAATGAGCAGTTCTTC
CASSFYNEQFF
>TRBD2|19|NA|TRBJ2-6|TRBV7-9
TGTGCCAGCAGCTTAGGGGGCCTAGCGGGAGGCTCTGGGGCCAACGTCCTGACTTTC
CASSLGGLAGGSGANVLTF
>NA|15|NA|TRBJ1-2|TRBV5-1
TGCGCCAGCAGCTTGGAGGGGTGGACTAACTATGGCTACACCTTC
CASSLEGWTNYGYTF
>NA|12|NA|TRBJ1-2|TRBV7-2
TGTGCCAGCAGCTTCGGCCTCTATGGCTACACCTTC
CASSFGLYGYTF
>NA|14|NA|TRBJ2-7|TRBV7-9
TGTGCCAGCAGCCGTGAGATCCATCTCTACGAGCAGTACTTC
CASSREIHLYEQYF
>NA|14|NA|TRBJ1-1|TRBV7-9
TGTGCCAGCAGGTATCTGGGGCCCAACACTGAAGCTTTCTTT
CASRYLGPNTEAFF
>NA|16|NA|TRBJ1-2|TRBV18
TGTGCCAGCTCACCAAAAGGGTACTTCCCTAACTATGGCTACACCTTC
CASSPKGYFPNYGYTF
>TRBD1|13|NA|TRBJ1-1|TRBV6-5
TGTGCCAGCAGTTACGGGGGACAGGTAGAAGCTTTCTTT
CASSYGGQVEAFF
>NA|15|NA|TRBJ1-3|TRBV28
TGTGCCAGCAGTTTAGTTCCATCCTCTGGAAACACCATATATTTT
CASSLVPSSGNTIYF